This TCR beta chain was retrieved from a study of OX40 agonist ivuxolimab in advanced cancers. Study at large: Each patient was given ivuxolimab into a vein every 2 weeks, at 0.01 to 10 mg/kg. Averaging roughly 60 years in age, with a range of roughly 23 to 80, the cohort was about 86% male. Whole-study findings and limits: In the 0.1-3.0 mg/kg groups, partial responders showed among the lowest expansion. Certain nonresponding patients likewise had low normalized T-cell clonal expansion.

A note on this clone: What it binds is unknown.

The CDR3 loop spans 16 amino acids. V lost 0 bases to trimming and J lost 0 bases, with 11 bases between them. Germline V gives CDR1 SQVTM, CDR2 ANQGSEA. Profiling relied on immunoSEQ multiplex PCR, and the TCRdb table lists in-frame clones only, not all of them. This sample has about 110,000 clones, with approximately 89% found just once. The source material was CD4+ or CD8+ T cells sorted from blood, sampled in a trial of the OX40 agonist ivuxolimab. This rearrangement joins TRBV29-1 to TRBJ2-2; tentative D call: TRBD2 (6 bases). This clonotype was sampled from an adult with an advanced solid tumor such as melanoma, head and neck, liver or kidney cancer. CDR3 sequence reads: CSVEDRGLSNTGELFF. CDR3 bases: TGCAGCGTTGAAGATAGGGGACTTTCGAACACCGGGGAGCTGTTTTTT.